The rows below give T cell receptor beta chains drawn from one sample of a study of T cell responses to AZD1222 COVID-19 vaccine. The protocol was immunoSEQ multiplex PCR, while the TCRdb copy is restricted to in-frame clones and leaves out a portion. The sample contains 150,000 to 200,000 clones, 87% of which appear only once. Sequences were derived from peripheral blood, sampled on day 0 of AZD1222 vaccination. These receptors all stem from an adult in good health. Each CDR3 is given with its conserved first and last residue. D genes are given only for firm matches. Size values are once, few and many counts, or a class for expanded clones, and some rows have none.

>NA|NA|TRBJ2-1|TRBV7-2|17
CASSLAGSGTSYNEQFF
TGTGCCAGCAGCTTAGCGGGTAGCGGAACCTCCTACAATGAGCAGTTCTTC
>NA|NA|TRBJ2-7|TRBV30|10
CAFSSYEQYF
TGTGCCTTTAGCTCCTACGAGCAGTACTTC
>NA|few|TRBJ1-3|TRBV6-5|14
CASRTGNSGNTIYF
TGTGCCAGCAGAACAGGGAACTCTGGAAACACCATATATTTT
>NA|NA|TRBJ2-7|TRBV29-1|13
CSVLQANSYEQYF
TGCAGCGTCCTACAGGCCAACTCCTACGAGCAGTACTTC
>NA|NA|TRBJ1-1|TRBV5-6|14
CASSLFQGGAEAFF
TGTGCCAGCAGCTTGTTTCAGGGAGGGGCTGAAGCTTTCTTT
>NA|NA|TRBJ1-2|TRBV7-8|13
CASSLVIHYGYTF
TGTGCCAGCAGCTTAGTCATCCACTATGGCTACACCTTC
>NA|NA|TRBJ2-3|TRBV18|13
CASSPPNGDTQYF
TGTGCCAGCTCACCACCGAACGGGGATACGCAGTATTTT
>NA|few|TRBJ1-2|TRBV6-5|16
CASSYSGGNDPYGYTF
TGTGCCAGCAGTTACTCGGGAGGGAACGATCCCTATGGCTACACCTTC
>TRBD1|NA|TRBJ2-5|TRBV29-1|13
CSGTGTVQETQYF
TGCAGCGGTACCGGGACAGTACAAGAGACCCAGTACTTC
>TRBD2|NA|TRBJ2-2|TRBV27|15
CASNPIAGWTGELFF
TGTGCCAGCAATCCAATAGCGGGATGGACCGGGGAGCTGTTTTTT
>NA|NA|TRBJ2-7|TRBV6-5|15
CASSLLSVGAYEQYF
TGTGCCAGCAGTCTTCTAAGTGTCGGTGCCTACGAGCAGTACTTC
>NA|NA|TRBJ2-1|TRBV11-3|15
CASSYARSSYNEQFF
TGTGCCAGCAGCTATGCACGGAGCTCCTACAATGAGCAGTTCTTC